The rows below give T cell receptor beta chains drawn from one sample of a study of CD8+CD57+ T cells in acquired aplastic anemia. TCRdb itself ran the reads through MiXCR, one entry per CDR3 protein. This table holds about 400,000 distinct CDR3 sequences, 55% to 70% found once. The specimen was sorted CD4+, CD8+, or CD8+CD57+ T cells (not recorded which) from PBMCs. The receptors were gathered from a human donor in good health, serving as a control. Each CDR3 is given without its conserved first and last residue. Fields, in order: V gene, J gene, CDR3 protein.

V: TRBV19
J: TRBJ1-5
CDR3: ASDTRGSNQPQH

V: TRBV10-3
J: TRBJ2-1
CDR3: AISARAGTSGDNEQF

V: TRBV7-9
J: TRBJ2-2
CDR3: ASSFGMGNTEA

V: TRBV30
J: TRBJ2-7
CDR3: AWSHRGGEQY

V: TRBV5-1
J: TRBJ2-2
CDR3: ASSARLGGPGELF

V: TRBV20-1
J: TRBJ1-2
CDR3: SAGDNGYGYT

V: TRBV9
J: TRBJ1-2
CDR3: ASSVEVGTFAEDT

V: TRBV2
J: TRBJ1-2
CDR3: ASSAESCSGYT

V: TRBV10-2
J: TRBJ2-2
CDR3: ASKGGTGGTGELF

V: TRBV10-3
J: TRBJ1-2
CDR3: AIGREGYGYT

V: TRBV20-1
J: TRBJ2-3
CDR3: SVRRGSTTTQY

V: TRBV15
J: TRBJ2-1
CDR3: ATSREPRSGPSEQF

V: TRBV7-8
J: TRBJ1-2
CDR3: ASSFPRRGYT

V: TRBV5-1
J: TRBJ2-7
CDR3: ASSLGGDNQGGFGSEQY

V: TRBV12-3/TRBV12-4
J: TRBJ2-1
CDR3: ASSPPGQYVNEQF

V: TRBV28
J: TRBJ2-1
CDR3: ASSWYGERNEQL

V: TRBV15
J: TRBJ2-3
CDR3: ASSARGGVGTQY

V: TRBV5-1
J: TRBJ2-1
CDR3: ASSSGTSVDEDEQF

V: TRBV5-4
J: TRBJ1-1
CDR3: ASSLDRQSEAF

V: TRBV7-2
J: TRBJ1-1
CDR3: ASSHGQATEAF

V: TRBV10-3
J: TRBJ2-7
CDR3: ASGVRAFYEQY

V: TRBV7-8
J: TRBJ1-3
CDR3: ASSVGPAGSGTTIY

V: TRBV7-9
J: TRBJ2-3
CDR3: ASSRRTGDAGETQY

V: TRBV7-2
J: TRBJ2-3
CDR3: ASSSVGRTGTHY

V: TRBV7-9
J: TRBJ2-5
CDR3: ASRGGRLHLRFGQY

V: TRBV19
J: TRBJ1-4
CDR3: ASSSRTGGSTNEKLF

V: TRBV2
J: TRBJ2-6
CDR3: ASRTYQAGANVLT